The 6 T cell receptor beta chains below all came from one sample that was sequenced in a study of early T cells in non-severe SARS-CoV-2 infection. TCRdb fed the 5' RACE reads into MiXCR, producing one record per CDR3 protein. This sample has roughly 29,000 distinct CDR3 sequences, with around 6% found just once. The material was whole blood, obtained at baseline. The source is an adult who was a healthcare worker with PCR-confirmed SARS-CoV-2 infection or an uninfected control (not recorded which).

The table lists this clonotype with a few counts. This chain uses TRBV25-1 with TRBJ1-1; 7 nucleotides match TRBD1. CDR1 and CDR2 from the germline V gene are MGHDK and SYGVNS. J was trimmed by 1 base and V by 6 bases; bases with no gene match: 5. There are 14 residues in the CDR3. The chain's CDR3 is CASRTDRENTEAFF. DNA for the CDR3: TGTGCCAGCAGGACCGACAGGGAGAACACTGAAGCTTTCTTT.

This clonotype was observed many times. The chain recombines TRBV20-1 with TRBJ2-2; D not resolved. The germline gives CDR1 DFQATT, CDR2 SNEGSKA (reference sequence). V lost 2 bases and J lost 0, with 1 base in between. The CDR3 spans 12 residues. CDR3 nucleotides: TGCAGTGCTAGACCGAACACCGGGGAGCTGTTTTTT. Protein: CSARPNTGELFF.

This clonotype showed up many times. J is TRBJ2-7 and V is TRBV13; maybe TRBD1 (6 bases). The CDR3 length is 14 residues. V lost 7 bases and J lost 1, with 14 bases in between. Germline CDR1 reads PRHDT; CDR2 reads FYEKMQ (reference sequence). CDR3 bases: TGTGCCAGCACCAGGGGCAGGCCATCCTACGAGCAGTACTTC. Translated, it gives CASTRGRPSYEQYF.

This clonotype was detected ten times or more. CDR3 in amino acids: CASSLQTGPQHF. The CDR3 DNA reads as TGTGCCAGCAGTCTACAAACTGGACCCCAGCATTTT. The rearrangement links TRBV11-2 to TRBJ1-5; D is unresolved. V lost 6 bases and J 10 bases, leaving 13 bases between the germline ends. Per germline, CDR1 SGHAT and CDR2 FQNNGV. CDR3 size: 12 residues.

The table lists this clonotype with many counts. CDR3 in DNA: TGTGCCAGCAGCCCGGGACAGGGACTCGATCAGCCCCAGCATTTT. Encoded protein: CASSPGQGLDQPQHF. This rearrangement joins TRBV4-2 to TRBJ1-5, with 9 bases aligning to TRBD1. Germline assignment: CDR1 LGHNA and CDR2 YNFKEQ. Trimming took 4 bases from V and 5 from J; bases not matched to a gene: 6. This CDR3 has 15 residues.

This clonotype was counted many times. This rearrangement joins TRBV2 to TRBJ1-1; D not certain. The CDR3 is 13 amino acids. Germline values: CDR1 SNHLY, CDR2 FYNNEI. Trimming pared 4 bases from V and 2 bases from J, leaving 8 bases between. The CDR3 sequence is CASSVLENTEAFF. The CDR3 region has the DNA TGTGCCAGCAGTGTTCTGGAAAACACTGAAGCTTTCTTT. Based on the CDR3 plus reference TRBV2 and TRBJ1-1, the full variable domain is EPEVTQTPSHQVTQMGQEVILRCVPISNHLYFYWYRQILGQKVEFLVSFYNNEISEKSEIFDDQFSVERPDGSNFTLKIRSTKLEDSAMYFCASSVLENTEAFFGQGTRLTVV.